Reported below is one TCR beta chain. This entry is derived from a study of blood T cell repertoires in COVID-19. Background on the study: In each case, the material was cDNA or gDNA derived from T cells, B-cell-depleted T cells, or PBMCs.

Per the study methods: Amplification of reference gene primers was used by the study to estimate nucleated cell counts. Sequencing used immunoSEQ multiplex PCR; TCRdb keeps in-frame clones, though not all of them. V and J calls and clone size are as listed in that table; D and trimming were resolved from the DNA. The table shows some 130,000 clones, with roughly 80% occurring only once. CDR1 is MNHEY, CDR2 SVGAGI, per germline. This CDR3 has 16 residues. The germline V and J ends were trimmed by 4 bases and 0 bases, with 10 bases remaining between them. This rearrangement joins TRBV6-5 to TRBJ1-6, with unresolved D. The source is a woman between 25 and 40 years old who had recovered from COVID-19. Sequencing was carried out using peripheral blood. CDR3 residues: CASSSGSSSYNSPLHF. The CDR3 DNA sequence: TGTGCCAGCAGTTCCGGGAGTAGCTCCTATAATTCACCCCTCCACTTT.